The 25 T cell receptor beta chains below all came from one sample that was sequenced in a study of blood T cells in healthy people across ages. It was with a sample-barcoded 5' primer and a J-beta primer mix that a second PCR of roughly 7 to 12 cycles was run. Each CDR3 protein gets one entry after TCRdb re-called the 5' RACE reads with MiXCR. The sample has 650,000 to 1,000,000 distinct CDR3 sequences; around 36% are singletons. The sequencing input was blood. Every receptor here comes from a man between 18 and 29 years old in good health.

The chain carries TRBV5-1 and TRBJ1-4; 7 nucleotides match TRBD1. CDR3 length: 15 residues. V gave up 1 base and J gave up 3 bases; unmatched junction bases: 3. Germline CDR1 and CDR2: SGHRS and YFSETQ. The CDR3 protein is CASSLRGTANEKLFF. The CDR3 nucleotides are TGCGCCAGCAGCTTGCGGGGGACAGCTAATGAAAAACTGTTTTTT.

This clonotype was counted a few times. The V and J genes are TRBV18 and TRBJ1-6, with a possible D match to TRBD1 (6 bases). Germline loops: CDR1 KGHSH, CDR2 LQKENI. Trimming pared 3 bases from V and 7 bases from J, leaving 13 bases between. This CDR3 has 15 amino acids. The CDR3 coding sequence is TGTGCCAGCTCACCGATTGACAGGCCGAATTCACCCCTCCACTTT. Encoded protein: CASSPIDRPNSPLHF.

This clonotype was seen once. V and J are TRBV6-5 and TRBJ2-7; no firm D call. With 0 bases removed from V and 3 bases from J, the gap between germline ends came to 9 bases. Germline V lookup: CDR1 MNHEY, CDR2 SVGAGI. This CDR3 spans 14 amino acids. CDR3 amino acids: CASSYSIDGYEQYF. Written as DNA, the CDR3 is TGTGCCAGCAGTTACTCGATCGACGGCTACGAGCAGTACTTC.

Worth noting for this clonotype: One end of the junction varies from germline; a read error may be responsible. Here the CDR3 reads CASSYRGSGGTIYNEQFF. CDR3 DNA sequence: TGTGCCAGCAGTTACCGTGGTAGCGGGGGGACAATCTACAACGAGCAGTTCTTC. The chain is built from TRBV6-2 or TRBV6-3 and TRBJ2-1, with 10 bases fitting TRBD2. In germline, CDR1 is MNHEY, CDR2 SVGEGT. CDR3 length: 18 amino acids.

The chain is built from TRBV9 and TRBJ2-3, with D perhaps being TRBD1 or TRBD2 (6 bases each). V lost 3 bases and J lost 6, with 17 bases in between. This CDR3 comprises 15 residues. CDR1 SGDLS and CDR2 YYNGEE come from the germline V gene. CDR3 nucleotide sequence: TGTGCCAGCAGCGAGGGGGGCTCTTTTAGGGATACGCAGTATTTT. The encoded protein is CASSEGGSFRDTQYF.

The chain carries TRBV10-2 and TRBJ2-1; 8 bases fit TRBD2. Trimming removed 8 bases from V and 7 bases from J; junction bases left unmatched: 13. This CDR3 contains 15 residues. CDR1 and CDR2 from the germline V gene are WSHSY and SAAADI. CDR3 amino acids: CASLEFGGAGNEQFF. CDR3 nucleotides: TGCGCCAGCCTAGAATTCGGGGGGGCCGGGAATGAGCAGTTCTTC.

The sample holds many counts of this clonotype. This sequence joins TRBV20-1 and TRBJ1-1; the D gene is possibly TRBD1 (5 bases). Trimming took 0 bases from V and 5 from J, leaving 13 bases between them. The CDR3 is 14 amino acids. Germline V gives CDR1 DFQATT, CDR2 SNEGSKA (reference sequence). CDR3 loop: CSARDQGRWTEAFF. CDR3 sequence (DNA): TGCAGTGCTAGAGATCAGGGCAGGTGGACTGAAGCTTTCTTT.

This clonotype was seen ten or more times. The V gene is TRBV12-3 or TRBV12-4, the J gene TRBJ2-5; 7 positions match TRBD2. J was trimmed by 10 bases and V by 4 bases; bases with no gene match: 9. The CDR3 has 13 residues. The CDR3 sequence: CASSSQAGSGQYF. For the CDR3, the DNA is TGTGCCAGCAGTTCCCAAGCGGGGAGCGGCCAGTACTTC.

Worth noting for this clonotype: At one boundary the junction diverges from the germline segment, which might be a read error. V and J are TRBV3-1 and TRBJ2-1, with D possibly being TRBD1 or TRBD2 (5 bases each). CDR1 is LGHDT, CDR2 YNNKEL, per germline (reference sequence). CDR3 length: 15 amino acids. The CDR3 spells CANSQAGTIYNEQFF. The CDR3 DNA is TGTGCCAACAGCCAGGCCGGGACCATCTACAATGAGCAGTTCTTC.

The J gene is TRBJ2-7, the V gene TRBV5-5; 9 positions match TRBD1. Germline V gene lookup returns CDR1 SGHKS and CDR2 YYEKEE (reference sequence). The CDR3 covers 14 residues. V shed 1 base and J 5 bases; nucleotides not matched to a gene: 4. DNA of the CDR3: TGTGCCAGCAGCTTGTGGGACAGGGCCCACGAGCAGTACTTC. Its translation is CASSLWDRAHEQYF.

This clonotype was seen ten or more times. The V and J genes are TRBV27 and TRBJ2-7; possible D gene TRBD2, 6 bases. V gave up 2 bases and J gave up 2 bases, with 10 bases separating them. The V gene's germline CDR1 is MNHEY and CDR2 SMNVEV (reference sequence). The CDR3 runs 14 residues. The CDR3 reads CASSLRRGAYEQYF. CDR3 nucleotides: TGTGCCAGCAGTTTACGGCGGGGAGCCTACGAGCAGTACTTC.

This clonotype was counted a few times. This chain uses TRBV5-4 with TRBJ2-7; the match to TRBD1 covers 7 bases. V lost 0 bases, J lost 2 bases, and 14 bases stayed unmatched. CDR3 length equals 18 residues. Germline CDR1 reads SGHNT; CDR2 reads YYREEE (reference sequence). The CDR3 coding sequence is TGTGCCAGCAGCTTGGGATTTCGGGTGACAGGGATGACCTACGAGCAGTACTTC. It encodes CASSLGFRVTGMTYEQYF.

The genes are TRBV5-1 and TRBJ2-2; D ambiguous. Trimming removed 0 bases from V and 0 bases from J, with 6 bases in between. CDR3 length: 15 residues. Looked up from germline, CDR1 is SGHRS and CDR2 is YFSETQ. CDR3: CASSLGVSNTGELFF. As DNA, the CDR3 is TGCGCCAGCAGCTTGGGGGTCTCGAACACCGGGGAGCTGTTTTTT.

The genes are TRBV25-1 and TRBJ1-2; D might be TRBD1 (6 bases). There are 14 residues in the CDR3. The V gene's germline CDR1 is MGHDK and CDR2 SYGVNS. V was shortened by 4 bases and J by 3 bases, with 12 bases between the two germline ends. The CDR3 nucleotides read TGTGCCAGCAGTGCTCACAGACAGGACTATGGCTACACCTTC. Protein product: CASSAHRQDYGYTF.

This clonotype has a count of ten or more. The rearrangement uses TRBV12-3 or TRBV12-4 and TRBJ1-1; 9 bases agree with TRBD1. This CDR3 is 15 amino acids long. V shed 5 bases and J 0 bases; nucleotides not matched to a gene: 4. In DNA, the CDR3 is TGTGCCAGCAGTAAAGGGACAGGGCTGAACACTGAAGCTTTCTTT. Encoded protein: CASSKGTGLNTEAFF.

This clonotype was counted only a few times. This chain connects TRBV7-2 to TRBJ2-1; 8 nucleotides align to TRBD1. CDR3 length equals 17 residues. Germline V gives CDR1 SGHTA, CDR2 FQGNSA. V lost 3 bases and J lost 4; bases outside the gene matches: 11. The CDR3: CASSFRPPGTGYNEQFF. The CDR3, as DNA: TGTGCCAGCAGCTTCCGACCCCCCGGGACAGGATACAATGAGCAGTTCTTC.

V usage is TRBV19 and J usage is TRBJ1-3, with D unclear. The CDR3 consists of 12 residues. The V end was cut by 5 bases, the J end by 4 bases, with 6 bases between. Germline values: CDR1 LNHDA, CDR2 SQIVND (reference sequence). The CDR3 region is CASSYEGNTIYF. The CDR3 nucleotides read TGTGCCAGTAGTTACGAGGGAAACACCATATATTTT.

This clonotype has only a few counts. The chain has TRBV20-1 and TRBJ2-5; D is undetermined. The length of the CDR3 is 13 residues. V lost 5 bases, J lost 1 base, and 11 bases lay in between. CDR1 and CDR2 (germline): DFQATT, SNEGSKA (reference sequence). In nucleotides, the CDR3 is TGCAGTGCTCGCGGACCGGTCCAAGAGACCCAGTACTTC. Its translation: CSARGPVQETQYF.

This chain uses TRBV5-6 with TRBJ2-5; D ambiguous. Germline CDR1 reads SGHDT; CDR2 reads YYEEEE. The length of the CDR3 is 14 residues. Trimming cost V 6 bases and J 2 bases, with 14 bases left between them. CDR3 amino acids: CASISGQVQETQYF. CDR3 nucleotides: TGTGCCAGCATCTCTGGGCAGGTTCAAGAGACCCAGTACTTC.

This clonotype was seen more than once but under ten times. The chain recombines TRBV19 with TRBJ1-5, with TRBD1 matching over 8 bases. CDR3 length: 16 amino acids. CDR1 is LNHDA and CDR2 is SQIVND in the germline V gene (reference sequence). V shed 7 bases and J 2 bases; nucleotides not matched to a gene: 10. The CDR3 nucleotides are TGTGCCAGTATGAGATCAGGGGGCAGGGGCAATCAGCCCCAGCATTTT. This codes for CASMRSGGRGNQPQHF.

In its sample, this clonotype was seen a few times. The gene calls are TRBV4-2 and TRBJ2-3, with a possible D match to TRBD2 (6 bases). Trimming pared 1 base from V and 2 bases from J, leaving 10 bases between. The CDR3 contains 15 residues. Germline V lookup: CDR1 LGHNA, CDR2 YNFKEQ. The CDR3 nucleotides are TGTGCCAGCAGCCAAGTCGGGGGACTCACAGATACGCAGTATTTT. It is translated as CASSQVGGLTDTQYF.

To note about this clonotype: A read error may account for a junction end that differs from germline. This chain links TRBV3-1 with TRBJ1-5, with D perhaps matching TRBD1 (5 bases). The CDR3 contains 16 residues. Germline V CDR1 and CDR2: LGHDT, YNNKEL (reference sequence). CDR3 DNA sequence: TGTGCCAGCGGCCAAGGGGCAGGGACGGACAATCAGCCCCAGCATTTT. As protein: CASGQGAGTDNQPQHF. Drawing the rest from reference TRBV3-1 and TRBJ1-5, the complete variable domain is DTAVSQTPKYLVTQMGNDKSIKCEQNLGHDTMYWYKQDSKKFLKIMFSYNNKELIINETVPNRFSPKSPDKAHLNLHINSLELGDSAVYFCASGQGAGTDNQPQHFGDGTRLSIL.

This clonotype was recorded at least ten times. CDR3 nucleotide sequence: TGTGCCAGCAGTTTAGGGACTAGCGGCTACAATGAGCAGTTCTTC. Its protein product is CASSLGTSGYNEQFF. The rearrangement uses TRBV5-6 and TRBJ2-1; TRBD2 matches 11 bases. V was pared by 5 bases and J by 3 bases, with 4 bases of the junction left unmatched. The CDR3 runs to 15 residues. Germline V gives CDR1 SGHDT, CDR2 YYEEEE.

The sample holds a few counts of this clonotype. The chain recombines TRBV5-5 with TRBJ2-1, with no clear D. Germline V CDR1 and CDR2: SGHKS, YYEKEE (reference sequence). The CDR3 runs 16 residues. Trimming shortened V by 3 bases and J by 2 bases, and 15 bases separated the two germline ends. The CDR3 loop reads CASSSPPSGTYNEQFF. The CDR3 DNA reads TGTGCCAGCAGCTCCCCCCCGTCGGGCACCTACAATGAGCAGTTCTTC.

The chain is built from TRBV7-2 and TRBJ1-1; D possibly corresponds to TRBD1 (6 bases). The V and J ends lost 4 bases and 1 base respectively, with 16 bases between them. This CDR3 has 16 amino acids. Germline-derived CDR1 and CDR2 are SGHTA and FQGNSA. CDR3: CASSSSGGARNTEAFF. Written as DNA, the CDR3 is TGTGCCAGCAGCTCTAGTGGGGGGGCCAGGAACACTGAAGCTTTCTTT.